The T cell receptor (beta chain) under discussion was sequenced for a study of T cell repertoires and HLA-DP antigens. Only in-frame clones appear in the TCRdb table, and some are missing; sequencing was by immunoSEQ multiplex PCR. The table includes approximately 89,000 clones, around nine tenths detected once. On this clone itself: What it binds is unknown.

J was trimmed by 10 bases and V by 3 bases; bases with no gene match: 8. Per germline, CDR1 SGDLS and CDR2 YYNGEE. The CDR3 spans 15 residues. The V and J genes are TRBV9 and TRBJ2-1, with 12 bases identical to TRBD2. This sequence was found in a man in his forties or fifties in good health and CMV-seronegative. The sample consisted of CD4+ T cells from PBMCs. The CDR3, as DNA: TGTGCCAGCAGCGCCGCTAGCGGGGGGGCAGGGGAGCAGTTCTTC. Translated: CASSAASGGAGEQFF.